The rows below give T cell receptor beta chains drawn from one sample of a study of Graves' ophthalmopathy and Graves' hyperthyroidism. TCRdb used MiXCR to reprocess the multiplex PCR reads, holding one entry per CDR3 protein. Counted here are over a million distinct CDR3 sequences, 35% to 40% occurring once; the ten biggest clones make up 11%. The sample taken for sequencing was peripheral blood or thyroid tissue (not recorded which). These receptors were taken from an adult man with Graves' hyperthyroidism. The CDR3 runs from the conserved cysteine through the conserved F or W. D genes are given only for firm matches. The size of a clone is reported for some rows only, either as once, few or many, or as a class for expanded clones.

>NA|once|TRBV9|TRBJ1-5
CASRTGYQPQHF
TGTGCCAGCCGCACAGGGTATCAGCCCCAGCATTTT
>TRBD2|NA|TRBV7-2|TRBJ2-2
CASSPVDRTSSRGTGELFF
TGTGCCAGCAGCCCAGTTGATCGGACTAGCTCAAGGGGCACCGGGGAGCTGTTTTTT
>TRBD2|NA|TRBV20-1|TRBJ2-5
CSARGTSGRAGTQYF
TGCAGTGCTAGAGGGACTAGCGGGAGGGCCGGGACCCAGTACTTC
>TRBD1|NA|TRBV25-1|TRBJ1-1
CASSEKRGPNTEAFF
TGTGCCAGCAGTGAAAAAAGGGGGCCGAACACTGAAGCTTTCTTT
>TRBD2|few|TRBV11-1|TRBJ2-2
CASSRSALAVTGELFF
TGTGCCAGCAGCCGATCGGCCCTAGCGGTCACCGGGGAGCTGTTTTTT
>TRBD2|NA|TRBV19|TRBJ2-7
CASSLGLAGGPEQYF
TGTGCCAGTAGTCTAGGACTAGCGGGAGGACCCGAGCAGTACTTC
>NA|NA|TRBV7-9|TRBJ2-5
CASSFNRDLTGTQYF
TGTGCCAGCAGCTTTAATCGGGATCTTACAGGGACCCAGTACTTC
>NA|NA|TRBV12-3/TRBV12-4|TRBJ2-4
CASSGGVGGIAKNIQYF
TGTGCCAGCAGTGGAGGCGTAGGGGGTATAGCCAAAAACATTCAGTACTTC
>NA|NA|TRBV11-2|TRBJ2-7
CASSFGDSAYEQYF
TGTGCCAGCAGCTTTGGAGATTCAGCCTACGAGCAGTACTTC
>NA|many|TRBV20-1|TRBJ2-6
CSARVPGANVLTF
TGCAGTGCTCGCGTCCCTGGGGCCAACGTCCTGACTTTC
>NA|once|TRBV14|TRBJ2-5
CATKRGETQYF
TGTGCCACCAAAAGGGGAGAGACCCAGTACTTC
>NA|NA|TRBV7-2|TRBJ2-1
CASSLAEGFLYNEQFF
TGTGCCAGCAGCTTAGCGGAGGGTTTCCTCTACAATGAGCAGTTCTTC
>NA|NA|TRBV5-5|TRBJ1-1
CASSHFGTLAAFF
TGCGCCAGCAGCCACTTCGGGACATTGGCTGCTTTCTTT
>TRBD1|many|TRBV10-3|TRBJ1-6
CAIKRTGTGNSPLHF
TGTGCCATCAAACGGACAGGGACCGGTAATTCACCCCTCCACTTT
>NA|few|TRBV5-8|TRBJ1-6
CASSYPRGHSPLHF
TGTGCCAGCAGTTACCCCAGGGGTCATTCACCCCTCCACTTT
>NA|NA|TRBV10-3|TRBJ2-5
CAISARGRQAGETQYF
TGTGCCATCAGTGCTCGAGGGAGGCAGGCGGGGGAGACCCAGTACTTC
>NA|NA|TRBV9|TRBJ1-2
CASSVGTVRGYTF
TGTGCCAGCAGCGTAGGGACAGTGAGGGGCTACACCTTC
>NA|few|TRBV12-3/TRBV12-4|TRBJ1-5
CASSRGTPNQPQHF
TGTGCCAGCAGCCGAGGGACCCCCAATCAGCCCCAGCATTTT
>NA|NA|TRBV15|TRBJ1-5
CATSGTGAQNQPQHF
TGTGCCACCAGCGGAACCGGGGCGCAGAATCAGCCCCAGCATTTT
>NA|many|TRBV4-3|TRBJ1-2
CASSQDEKGVSYGYTF
TGCGCCAGCAGCCAAGATGAGAAGGGAGTAAGCTATGGCTACACCTTC
>NA|NA|TRBV15|TRBJ1-6
CATSSSRVMNNSPLHF
TGTGCCACCAGCAGCTCCCGGGTCATGAATAATTCACCCCTCCACTTT
>NA|NA|TRBV12-3/TRBV12-4|TRBJ2-2
CASSSLPDGTGELFF
TGTGCCAGCAGTTCTCTCCCGGACGGGACCGGGGAGCTGTTTTTT
>TRBD1|once|TRBV29-1|TRBJ1-5
CSVSAEGARHF
TGCAGCGTGTCCGCAGAGGGGGCCCGGCATTTC
>NA|many|TRBV7-3|TRBJ1-1
CASSLRDHNTEAFF
TGTGCCAGCAGCTTAAGGGACCACAACACTGAAGCTTTCTTT
>NA|NA|TRBV10-3|TRBJ2-5
CAISGVGGEEETQYF
TGTGCCATCAGTGGGGTTGGGGGAGAGGAAGAGACCCAGTACTTC
>TRBD1|NA|TRBV5-1|TRBJ1-6
CASSRGQGVGSPLHF
TGCGCCAGCAGCCGCGGACAGGGAGTGGGATCACCCCTCCACTTT
>TRBD1|many|TRBV10-1|TRBJ2-7
CASSRQGWVEQYF
TGCGCCAGCAGTAGACAGGGATGGGTCGAGCAGTACTTC
>NA|NA|TRBV3-1|TRBJ1-2
CASSQEKTAANYGYTF
TGTGCCAGCAGCCAAGAGAAGACAGCAGCTAACTATGGCTACACCTTC
>NA|many|TRBV7-8|TRBJ1-6
CASSPRGRETSFGSPLHF
TGTGCCAGCAGCCCGCGGGGCAGGGAAACATCATTTGGTTCACCCCTCCACTTT
>TRBD2|NA|TRBV7-9|TRBJ2-2
CASSLLGGASGRGSNTGELFF
TGTGCCAGCAGCTTACTTGGAGGGGCTAGCGGGAGAGGATCGAACACCGGGGAGCTGTTTTTT
>NA|many|TRBV5-1|TRBJ1-2
CASSWEVYEGYTF
TGCGCCAGCAGCTGGGAGGTATATGAGGGCTACACCTTC
>TRBD1|few|TRBV9|TRBJ1-1
CASSVIRTGENTEAFF
TGTGCCAGCAGCGTCATTCGGACAGGGGAGAACACTGAAGCTTTCTTT
>NA|many|TRBV14|TRBJ2-6
CASSLNRWQGLAGANVLTF
TGTGCCAGCAGCCTAAACAGGTGGCAGGGACTGGCTGGGGCCAACGTCCTGACTTTC
>NA|few|TRBV19|TRBJ1-5
CASRTKVRSNQPQHF
TGTGCCAGTAGGACGAAGGTTAGAAGCAATCAGCCCCAGCATTTT
>TRBD2|few|TRBV20-1|TRBJ2-2
CSATPLTSGGAFVGELFF
TGCAGTGCTACACCTCTGACTAGCGGGGGGGCCTTCGTCGGGGAGCTGTTTTTT
>TRBD1|many|TRBV10-3|TRBJ2-2
CAIRGQGPNTGELFF
TGTGCCATCAGAGGACAGGGACCGAACACCGGGGAGCTGTTTTTT
>NA|NA|TRBV6-5|TRBJ1-4
CASSEAGLTTNEKLFF
TGTGCCAGCAGTGAAGCCGGGCTGACAACTAATGAAAAACTGTTTTTT
>NA|NA|TRBV30|TRBJ1-6
CACWSEGYGSPLHF
TGTGCCTGCTGGAGTGAAGGGTACGGTTCACCCCTCCACTTT
>NA|NA|TRBV20-1|TRBJ2-5
CSAERQQETQYF
TGCAGTGCTGAAAGACAGCAAGAGACCCAGTACTTC
>TRBD1|few|TRBV11-1|TRBJ2-7
CASSQNRGSSYEQYF
TGTGCCAGCAGCCAGAACAGGGGGAGCTCCTACGAGCAGTACTTC
>NA|many|TRBV20-1|TRBJ1-2
CSARFRPGAAGYTF
TGCAGTGCTAGGTTCCGACCAGGGGCTGCGGGCTACACCTTC
>TRBD2|many|TRBV5-1|TRBJ2-7
CASSSGLGREQYF
TGCGCCAGCAGCTCGGGACTAGGGCGCGAGCAGTACTTC
>NA|NA|TRBV11-2|TRBJ2-7
CASIRPQYGGQYEQYF
TGTGCCAGCATCCGGCCCCAGTACGGGGGGCAGTACGAGCAGTACTTC
>NA|many|TRBV6-5|TRBJ1-5
CASRGGGRNQPQHF
TGTGCCAGCCGGGGGGGGGGACGCAATCAGCCCCAGCATTTT
>NA|NA|TRBV20-1|TRBJ1-5
CSARKSRDSNQPQHF
TGCAGTGCTAGAAAATCCAGGGATAGCAATCAGCCCCAGCATTTT
>NA|many|TRBV25-1|TRBJ2-7
CASSFDWRHEQYF
TGTGCCAGCAGCTTCGATTGGAGACACGAGCAGTACTTC
>TRBD1|many|TRBV25-1|TRBJ2-3
CASSEWTGYADTQYF
TGTGCCAGCAGTGAGTGGACAGGGTATGCAGATACGCAGTATTTT